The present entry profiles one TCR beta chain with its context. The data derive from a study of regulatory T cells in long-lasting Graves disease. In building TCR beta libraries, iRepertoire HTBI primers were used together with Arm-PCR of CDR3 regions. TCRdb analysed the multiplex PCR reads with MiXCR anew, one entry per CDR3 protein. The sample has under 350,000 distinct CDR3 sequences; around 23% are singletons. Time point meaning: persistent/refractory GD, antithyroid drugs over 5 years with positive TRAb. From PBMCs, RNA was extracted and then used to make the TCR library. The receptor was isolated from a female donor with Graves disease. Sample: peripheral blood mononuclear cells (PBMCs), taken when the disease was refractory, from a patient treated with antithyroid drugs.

CDR3 DNA: TGTGCCATCATGGCAGCTACTAACTATGGCTACACCTTC. Translation gives CAIMAATNYGYTF. The chain recombines TRBV10-3 with TRBJ1-2, with unresolved D. The CDR3 consists of 13 residues. Germline CDR1 and CDR2: ENHRY and SYGVKD. Trimming stripped 7 bases from V and 0 bases from J, with 9 bases between.